Ten or more counts support the clone carrying this T cell receptor (beta chain). Antigen specificity is unknown. These data originate in a study of T cells after yellow fever vaccination. Study findings and constraints: The booster saw the reappearance of most primary-vaccination clones (approximately 96% CD4, almost 90% CD8). Researchers cautioned that FACS-sorted repertoires could harbor abundant clonotypes contaminating from the bulk population. CD4 and CD8 compartments shared a small share of clonotypes.

Germline V gene sequence: CDR1 SGHNT, CDR2 YYREEE (reference sequence). This CDR3 is 15 amino acids long. V was shortened by 5 bases and J by 4 bases, with 16 bases between the two germline ends. A universal primer site and UMIs were added as TCR cDNA was made by 5'RACE template switching. TCRdb reprocessed the 5' RACE reads via MiXCR and lists one record per CDR3 protein. The sample lists 450,000 to 550,000 distinct CDR3 sequences, roughly 22% occurring once. The sequences come from PBMCs, collected roughly 23 days after the first yellow fever vaccination. This sequence originates from a man aged 18 to 35 who received the YFV17D yellow fever vaccine. The J gene is TRBJ2-1, the V gene TRBV5-4; a possible D gene is TRBD2 (7 bases). The DNA for the CDR3 is TGTGCCAGCAGTTTAGGCGGGGGCCGGTACAATGAGCAGTTCTTC. Translated: CASSLGGGRYNEQFF.